The rows below give T cell receptor beta chains drawn from one sample of a study of T cell clonotyping in hematopoietic cell transplantation. The table came from immunoSEQ multiplex PCR; TCRdb's copy has only in-frame clones and leaves some out. There are some 3,100 clones in the sample; roughly 57% occur only once, and more than 20% lies in the top ten. This material consisted of peripheral blood mononuclear cells, taken 30 days after allogeneic stem cell transplant. These receptors all stem from a female patient aged 30 to 45 who had an allogeneic stem cell transplant, so T cells may come from the graft donor. Some clones in this sample may be carry-over from other donors' samples. CDR3s leave out the opening cysteine and the closing phenylalanine or tryptophan.

CDR3 protein: ASSFGQSEAF; CDR3 length: 10; V gene: TRBV27
CDR3 protein: ASSSVSGEQY; CDR3 length: 10; V gene: TRBV6-5
CDR3 protein: ASSIGALRGELF; CDR3 length: 12; V gene: TRBV19
CDR3 protein: ASSLPDMGIQETQY; CDR3 length: 14; V gene: TRBV5-1
CDR3 protein: ASSSGTLNTEAF; CDR3 length: 12; V gene: TRBV19
CDR3 protein: ASSELGPSYT; CDR3 length: 10; V gene: TRBV25-1
CDR3 protein: ASSFGGHTEAF; CDR3 length: 11; V gene: TRBV27
CDR3 protein: ASSTRQGTHEQY; CDR3 length: 12; V gene: TRBV5-1
CDR3 protein: ATSRDKGTDYGYT; CDR3 length: 13; V gene: TRBV15
CDR3 protein: ASSLGGDEQF; CDR3 length: 10; V gene: TRBV7-8
CDR3 protein: SVEAQGGGGSQETQY; CDR3 length: 15; V gene: TRBV29-1
CDR3 protein: ASSLFAGGETQY; CDR3 length: 12; V gene: TRBV5-1
CDR3 protein: ASGPDQSSYNEQF; CDR3 length: 13; V gene: TRBV27
CDR3 protein: ASSSGQENPNTEAF; CDR3 length: 14; V gene: TRBV7-9
CDR3 protein: ASGLYRGMNTEAF; CDR3 length: 13; V gene: TRBV12-5
CDR3 protein: AWSVGLAGTYEQY; CDR3 length: 13; V gene: TRBV30
CDR3 protein: ASSLEILAGQETQY; CDR3 length: 14; V gene: TRBV11-2
CDR3 protein: ASSLAQGIPPEQY; CDR3 length: 13; V gene: TRBV5-1
CDR3 protein: ASSYPNTEAF; CDR3 length: 10; V gene: TRBV6-5
CDR3 protein: ASSQARDRVIGELF; CDR3 length: 14; V gene: TRBV4-3
CDR3 protein: ASSESGGRPYT; CDR3 length: 11; V gene: TRBV9
CDR3 protein: ASSLNRDPAYGYT; CDR3 length: 13; V gene: TRBV9
CDR3 protein: ASSEYSGMNTEAF; CDR3 length: 13; V gene: TRBV25-1
CDR3 protein: AWSRVRTYEQY; CDR3 length: 11; V gene: TRBV30
CDR3 protein: ASTTDRGNEQF; CDR3 length: 11; V gene: TRBV4-3
CDR3 protein: SVEDHWQTTNEKLF; CDR3 length: 14; V gene: TRBV29-1
CDR3 protein: ASSLDTQETQY; CDR3 length: 11; V gene: TRBV7-9
CDR3 protein: ASSLALGPEAEQY; CDR3 length: 13; V gene: TRBV27
CDR3 protein: ASSLVGTTEAF; CDR3 length: 11; V gene: TRBV5-6
CDR3 protein: ASSVGTHWVNTEAF; CDR3 length: 14; V gene: TRBV9
CDR3 protein: ASRNRGDTEAF; CDR3 length: 11; V gene: TRBV5-1
CDR3 protein: AWARDERNSPLH; CDR3 length: 12; V gene: TRBV30
CDR3 protein: AISKDREGVYGYT; CDR3 length: 13; V gene: TRBV10-3
CDR3 protein: SVEGGNLGLAPRPPSYNEQF; CDR3 length: 20; V gene: TRBV29-1
CDR3 protein: ASSQEGVVEQY; CDR3 length: 11; V gene: TRBV14
CDR3 protein: ASTGLAGGHNEQF; CDR3 length: 13; V gene: TRBV5-1
CDR3 protein: ASTPDPLEATDGYT; CDR3 length: 14; V gene: TRBV6-6
CDR3 protein: ASSADRNEQF; CDR3 length: 10; V gene: TRBV10-1
CDR3 protein: AIQRRGENTEAF; CDR3 length: 12; V gene: TRBV10-3
CDR3 protein: ASSLRPNEQY; CDR3 length: 10; V gene: TRBV5-1
CDR3 protein: ASSQDSGRSSTDTQY; CDR3 length: 15; V gene: TRBV4-2
CDR3 protein: AWTRSGSNYGYT; CDR3 length: 12; V gene: TRBV30
CDR3 protein: SVEGGRGNTIY; CDR3 length: 11; V gene: TRBV29-1
CDR3 protein: ASSPYWSTYEQY; CDR3 length: 12; V gene: TRBV4-1
CDR3 protein: ASSLARGNYGYT; CDR3 length: 12; V gene: TRBV5-4
CDR3 protein: ASSVGPAGGDNEQF; CDR3 length: 14; V gene: TRBV9
CDR3 protein: ASSFDTGGTLSYEQY; CDR3 length: 15; V gene: TRBV5-1
CDR3 protein: ASSEDGFNNQPQH; CDR3 length: 13; V gene: TRBV6-1
CDR3 protein: SVEGSSDEGTEAF; CDR3 length: 13; V gene: TRBV29-1
CDR3 protein: SVYRERGYGYT; CDR3 length: 11; V gene: TRBV29-1
CDR3 protein: ALPGGLALH; CDR3 length: 9; V gene: TRBV7-9
CDR3 protein: ASSLAPASNQPQH; CDR3 length: 13; V gene: TRBV5-1
CDR3 protein: ASRPPTGNTEAF; CDR3 length: 12; V gene: TRBV10-1
CDR3 protein: AWSVGENNEQF; CDR3 length: 11; V gene: TRBV30
CDR3 protein: ASSDSYQPQH; CDR3 length: 10; V gene: TRBV7-3